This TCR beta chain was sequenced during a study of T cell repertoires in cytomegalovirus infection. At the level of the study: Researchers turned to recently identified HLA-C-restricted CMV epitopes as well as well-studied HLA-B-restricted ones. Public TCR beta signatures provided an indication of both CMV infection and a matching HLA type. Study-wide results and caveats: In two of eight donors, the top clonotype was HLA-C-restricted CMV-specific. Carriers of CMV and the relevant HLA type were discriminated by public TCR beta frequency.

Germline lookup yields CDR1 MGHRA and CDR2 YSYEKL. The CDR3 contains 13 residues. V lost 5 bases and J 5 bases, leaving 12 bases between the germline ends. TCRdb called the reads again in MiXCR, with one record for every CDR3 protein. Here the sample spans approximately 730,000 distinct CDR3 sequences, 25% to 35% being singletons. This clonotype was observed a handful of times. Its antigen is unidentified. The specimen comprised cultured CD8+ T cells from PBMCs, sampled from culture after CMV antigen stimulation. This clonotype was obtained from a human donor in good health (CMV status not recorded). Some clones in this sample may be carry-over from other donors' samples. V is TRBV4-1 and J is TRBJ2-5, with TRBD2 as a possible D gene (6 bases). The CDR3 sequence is CASSGDGRETQYF. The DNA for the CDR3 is TGCGCCAGCAGCGGCGATGGGAGGGAGACCCAGTACTTC.